This T cell receptor beta chain emerged from a study of T cells in Graves' hyperthyroidism and ophthalmopathy. Exclusion of patients followed from uncontrolled infection, other autoimmune disease, pregnancy or lactation. PBMCs stemmed from 8.5 to 10 ml fresh peripheral blood. General study findings and limits: In validation, the model predicted ophthalmopathy. These predictions came a median roughly 6.5 months before onset.

V was cut by 0 bases and J by 4 bases, with 10 bases left in between. The CDR3 has 15 residues. Germline CDR1 is SGHAT and CDR2 is FQNNGV. This clonotype was detected a few times. Its target is not known. Researchers amplified the TCR beta CDR3 regions from RNA transcripts. The HTBI primer set drove a first-round RT-PCR of the TCR CDR3. TCRdb independently ran MiXCR on the multiplex PCR reads; one entry per CDR3 protein. This table holds around 300,000 distinct CDR3 sequences, approximately 15% found once. This receptor was obtained from a woman younger than 45 with Graves' hyperthyroidism. The sample taken for sequencing was blood. The chain joins TRBV11-2 to TRBJ1-5; D uncertain. The CDR3 is CASSLEWSANQPQHF. CDR3 bases: TGTGCCAGCAGCTTAGAATGGTCAGCTAATCAGCCCCAGCATTTT. The whole variable domain, remainder taken from reference TRBV11-2 and TRBJ1-5, is EAGVAQSPRYKIIEKRQSVAFWCNPISGHATLYWYQQILGQGPKLLIQFQNNGVVDDSQLPKDRFSAERLKGVDSTLKIQPAKLEDSAVYLCASSLEWSANQPQHFGDGTRLSIL.